The source of this T cell receptor beta chain is a study of human T cells and chemical hapten exposure. The time point here: healthy volunteer bleed at 6 weeks. Total RNA was isolated from unfractionated whole blood. This CDR3 has 14 residues. The germline V gene encodes CDR1 SGHRS and CDR2 YFSETQ. V was cut by 0 bases and J by 2 bases, with 7 bases left in between. TCRdb reprocessed the RACE reads with MiXCR, giving one entry per CDR3 protein. The table has around 35,000 distinct CDR3 sequences, less than 6% seen once. Ten or more counts support this clonotype. The sequenced material came from whole blood. The receptor comes from a human donor in good health. Some clones in this sample may be carry-over from other donors' samples. The chain has TRBV5-1 and TRBJ2-3; D remains ambiguous. DNA for the CDR3: TGCGCCAGCAGCTTGGAACAGAACACAGATACGCAGTATTTT. Amino acids: CASSLEQNTDTQYF. The whole variable domain, filled in from reference TRBV5-1 and TRBJ2-3, reads KAGVTQTPRYLIKTRGQQVTLSCSPISGHRSVSWYQQTPGQGLQFLFEYFSETQRNKGNFPGRFSGRQFSNSRSEMNVSTLELGDSALYLCASSLEQNTDTQYFGPGTRLTVL.